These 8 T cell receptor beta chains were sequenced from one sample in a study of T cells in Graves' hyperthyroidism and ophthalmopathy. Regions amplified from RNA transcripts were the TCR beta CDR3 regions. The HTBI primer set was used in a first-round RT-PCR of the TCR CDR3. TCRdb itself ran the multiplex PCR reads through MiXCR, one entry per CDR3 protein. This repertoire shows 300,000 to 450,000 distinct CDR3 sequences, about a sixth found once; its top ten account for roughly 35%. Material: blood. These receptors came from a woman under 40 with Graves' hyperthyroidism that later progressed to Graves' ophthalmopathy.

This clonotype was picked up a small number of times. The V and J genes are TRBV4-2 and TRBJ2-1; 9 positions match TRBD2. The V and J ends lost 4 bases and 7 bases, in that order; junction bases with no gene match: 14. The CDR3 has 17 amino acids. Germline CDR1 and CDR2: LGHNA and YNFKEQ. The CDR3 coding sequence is TGTGCCAGCAGCCCACCCCCCGGGACTAGCCTTTGGAATGAGCAGTTCTTC. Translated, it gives CASSPPPGTSLWNEQFF.

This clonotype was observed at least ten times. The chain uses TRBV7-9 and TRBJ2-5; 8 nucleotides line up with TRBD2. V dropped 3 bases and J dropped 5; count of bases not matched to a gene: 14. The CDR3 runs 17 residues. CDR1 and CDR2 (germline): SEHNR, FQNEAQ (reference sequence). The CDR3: CASSFRVGRAFGETQYF. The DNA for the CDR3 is TGTGCCAGCAGCTTCCGCGTCGGGAGGGCCTTTGGGGAGACCCAGTACTTC.

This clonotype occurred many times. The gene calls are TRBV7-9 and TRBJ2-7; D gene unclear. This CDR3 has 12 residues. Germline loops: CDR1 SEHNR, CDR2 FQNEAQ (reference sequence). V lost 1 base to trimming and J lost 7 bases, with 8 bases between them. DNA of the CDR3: TGTGCCAGCAGCTTAGGGCCAACGGAGCAGTACTTC. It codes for CASSLGPTEQYF.

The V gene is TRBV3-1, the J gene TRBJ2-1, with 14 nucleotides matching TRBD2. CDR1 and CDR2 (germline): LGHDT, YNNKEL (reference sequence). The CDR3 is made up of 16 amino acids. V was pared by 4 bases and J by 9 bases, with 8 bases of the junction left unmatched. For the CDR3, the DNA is TGTGCCAGCAGCCCAGCCGGGACTAGCGGGAGCGGTGAGCAGTTCTTC. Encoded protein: CASSPAGTSGSGEQFF.

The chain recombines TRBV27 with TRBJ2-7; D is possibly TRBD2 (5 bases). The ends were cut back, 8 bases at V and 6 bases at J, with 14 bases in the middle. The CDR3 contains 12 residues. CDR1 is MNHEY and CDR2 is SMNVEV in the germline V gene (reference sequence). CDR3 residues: CASGLRGGEQYF. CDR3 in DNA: TGTGCCAGCGGTCTGAGAGGAGGCGAGCAGTACTTC.

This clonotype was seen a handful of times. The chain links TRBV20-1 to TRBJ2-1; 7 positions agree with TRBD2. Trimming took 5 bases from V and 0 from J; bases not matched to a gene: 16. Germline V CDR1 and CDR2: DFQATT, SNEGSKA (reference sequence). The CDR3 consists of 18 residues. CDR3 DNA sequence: TGCAGTGCTCCCGGGCGGGAGTGGGGAGATAGCTCCTACAATGAGCAGTTCTTC. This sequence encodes CSAPGREWGDSSYNEQFF.

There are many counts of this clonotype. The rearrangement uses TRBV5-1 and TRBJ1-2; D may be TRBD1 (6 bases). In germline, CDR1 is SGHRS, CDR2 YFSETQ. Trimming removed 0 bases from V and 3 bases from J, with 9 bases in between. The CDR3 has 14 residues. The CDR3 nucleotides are TGCGCCAGCAGCTTGGCGCAGGGGTACTATGGCTACACCTTC. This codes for CASSLAQGYYGYTF. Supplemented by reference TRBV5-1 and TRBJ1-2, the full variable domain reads KAGVTQTPRYLIKTRGQQVTLSCSPISGHRSVSWYQQTPGQGLQFLFEYFSETQRNKGNFPGRFSGRQFSNSRSEMNVSTLELGDSALYLCASSLAQGYYGYTFGSGTRLTVV.

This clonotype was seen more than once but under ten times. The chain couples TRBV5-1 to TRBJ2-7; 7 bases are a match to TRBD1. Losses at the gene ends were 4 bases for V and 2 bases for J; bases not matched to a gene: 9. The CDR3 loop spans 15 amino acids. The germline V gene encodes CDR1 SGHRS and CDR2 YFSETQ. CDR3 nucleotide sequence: TGCGCCAGCAGCGCTACAGGGGCCCCAACCTACGAGCAGTACTTC. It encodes CASSATGAPTYEQYF. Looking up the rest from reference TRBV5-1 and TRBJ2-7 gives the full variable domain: KAGVTQTPRYLIKTRGQQVTLSCSPISGHRSVSWYQQTPGQGLQFLFEYFSETQRNKGNFPGRFSGRQFSNSRSEMNVSTLELGDSALYLCASSATGAPTYEQYFGPGTRLTVT.